The 9 T cell receptor beta chains reported below all come from one sample, sequenced in a study of T cells after yellow fever vaccination (dated by TCRdb to between 2018 and 2021). Reading the label with the study, this specimen's treatment or condition is: live attenuated yellow fever vaccine strain. The library came from 5' RACE. These reads were obtained on an Illumina NovaSeq 6000. Clones were called with MiXCR by TCRdb after fastp trimmed the public reads at Q25, and only in-frame beta chains were retained. Every CDR3 protein is listed once, alongside the most common genes and DNA of its rows. Across this sample there are fewer than 350,000 distinct CDR3 sequences, with about 3.5% seen only once. The ten largest clones represent 23% of the sample. The sample was PBMCs, taken on the day of the yellow fever booster vaccination. These receptors were collected from a man between 18 and 29 years old who received the YFV17D yellow fever vaccine.

The sample holds many counts of this clonotype. V usage is TRBV7-9 and J usage is TRBJ1-1, with 7 positions matching TRBD1. Germline assignment: CDR1 SEHNR and CDR2 FQNEAQ (reference sequence). The J segment lost 5 bases and the V segment lost 2 bases, leaving 5 bases of the junction unmatched. The CDR3 covers 14 residues. CDR3 loop: CASSLSGRGTEAFF. In nucleotides, the CDR3 is TGTGCCAGCAGCTTATCCGGCAGGGGGACTGAAGCTTTCTTT.

This clonotype came up many times. The chain combines TRBV5-1 with TRBJ2-7; 8 bases agree with TRBD1. The CDR3 contains 14 residues. Losses at the gene ends were 4 bases for V and 3 bases for J; bases not matched to a gene: 6. The germline V gene has CDR1 SGHRS and CDR2 YFSETQ. The CDR3 region has the DNA TGCGCCAGCAGCGTAACAGGGGGGTACTACGAGCAGTACTTC. Translating gives CASSVTGGYYEQYF.

This clonotype was recorded many times. The chain uses TRBV6-5 and TRBJ1-5, with D unclear. The CDR3 has 13 amino acids. Trimming left V 4 bases short and J 5 bases short, with 9 bases between. Germline V gene data show CDR1 as MNHEY and CDR2 as SVGAGI. The CDR3 nucleotides are TGTGCCAGCAGTTTGGTGCCCTATCAGCCCCAGCATTTT. Translated, it gives CASSLVPYQPQHF.

V gene TRBV7-2 combines with J gene TRBJ1-4; D is unresolved. Between the trimmed V and J ends, which lost 5 bases and 6 bases, there was a span of 16 bases. The CDR3 has 15 amino acids. Germline V gives CDR1 SGHTA, CDR2 FQGNSA. This CDR3 reads CASSPYWGPDEKLFF. The CDR3 DNA sequence: TGTGCCAGCAGCCCGTATTGGGGTCCTGATGAAAAACTGTTTTTT.

The V and J genes are TRBV5-1 and TRBJ2-1, with 10 bases matching TRBD1. CDR3 length: 15 amino acids. The V gene's germline CDR1 is SGHRS and CDR2 YFSETQ. After removal of 0 bases from V and 3 bases from J, the junction contained 0 bases not matched to a gene. DNA for the CDR3: TGCGCCAGCAGCTTGGGGACAGGGGGCTACAATGAGCAGTTCTTC. It encodes CASSLGTGGYNEQFF.

This clonotype was seen ten or more times. V usage is TRBV19 and J usage is TRBJ1-1, with TRBD1 as a possible D gene (5 bases). CDR3 size: 14 residues. Germline V gives CDR1 LNHDA, CDR2 SQIVND (reference sequence). V was clipped by 1 base and J by 3 bases, with 9 bases between them. The CDR3 bases are TGTGCCAGTAGTATAGGTGGAGGGGACACTGAAGCTTTCTTT. As protein: CASSIGGGDTEAFF.

The genes are TRBV20-1 and TRBJ2-7; 8 bases fit TRBD2. Germline V gives CDR1 DFQATT, CDR2 SNEGSKA (reference sequence). There are 15 residues in the CDR3. Germline trimming cut 1 base from V and 5 bases from J; bases unmatched to any gene: 10. CDR3 DNA: TGCAGTGCTAGAGGCCCGGGACTAGTCGACCACGAGCAGTACTTC. Translating gives CSARGPGLVDHEQYF.

This clonotype was observed a handful of times. The V call is TRBV2, the J call TRBJ2-1; D possibly uses TRBD1 or TRBD2 (5 bases each). V was trimmed by 3 bases and J by 1 base, leaving 7 bases between them. Germline CDR1 and CDR2: SNHLY and FYNNEI. This CDR3 comprises 14 residues. For the CDR3, the DNA is TGTGCCAGCAGTGAGAGGGGTTCCTACAATGAGCAGTTCTTC. Amino acid sequence: CASSERGSYNEQFF.

V is TRBV5-1 and J is TRBJ1-2, with 7 bases aligning to TRBD1. The trim removed 0 bases at V and 2 bases at J, leaving 4 bases unmatched. Germline V lookup: CDR1 SGHRS, CDR2 YFSETQ. The CDR3 runs to 15 residues. This chain's CDR3 is CASSLEVGGNYGYTF. CDR3 DNA: TGCGCCAGCAGCTTGGAGGTAGGGGGCAACTATGGCTACACCTTC.